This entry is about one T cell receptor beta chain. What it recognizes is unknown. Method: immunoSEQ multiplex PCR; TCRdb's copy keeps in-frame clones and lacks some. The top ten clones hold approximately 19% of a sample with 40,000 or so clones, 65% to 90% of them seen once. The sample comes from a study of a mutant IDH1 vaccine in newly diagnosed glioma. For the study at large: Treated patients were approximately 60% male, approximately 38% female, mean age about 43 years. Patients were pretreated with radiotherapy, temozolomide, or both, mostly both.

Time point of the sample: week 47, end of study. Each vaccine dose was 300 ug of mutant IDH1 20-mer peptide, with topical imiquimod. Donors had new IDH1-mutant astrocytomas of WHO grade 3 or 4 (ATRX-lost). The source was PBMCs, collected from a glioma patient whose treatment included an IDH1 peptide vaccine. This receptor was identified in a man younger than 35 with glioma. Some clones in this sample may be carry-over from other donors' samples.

The CDR3 loop is CACHQKGAGELFF. CDR3 in DNA: TGTGCCTGCCACCAGAAGGGAGCCGGGGAGCTGTTTTTT. V is TRBV30 and J is TRBJ2-2; possible D gene TRBD2, 5 bases. CDR1 is GTSNPN, CDR2 SVGIG, per germline (reference sequence). CDR3 size: 13 residues. The germline V and J ends were trimmed by 6 bases and 6 bases, with 14 bases remaining between them.